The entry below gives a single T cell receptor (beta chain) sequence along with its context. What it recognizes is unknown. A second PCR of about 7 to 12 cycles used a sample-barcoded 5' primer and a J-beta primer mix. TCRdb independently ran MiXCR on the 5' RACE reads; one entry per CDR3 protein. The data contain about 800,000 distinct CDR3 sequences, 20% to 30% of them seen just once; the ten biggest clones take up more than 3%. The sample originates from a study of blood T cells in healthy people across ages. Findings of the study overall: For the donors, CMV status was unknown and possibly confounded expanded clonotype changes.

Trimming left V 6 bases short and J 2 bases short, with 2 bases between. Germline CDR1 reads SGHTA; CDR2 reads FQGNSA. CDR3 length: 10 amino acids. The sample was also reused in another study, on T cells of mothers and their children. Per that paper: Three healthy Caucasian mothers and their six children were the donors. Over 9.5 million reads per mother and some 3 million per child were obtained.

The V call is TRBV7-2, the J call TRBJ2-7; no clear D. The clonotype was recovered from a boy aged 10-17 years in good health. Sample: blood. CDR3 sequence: CASRTYEQYF. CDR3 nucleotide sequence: TGTGCCAGCAGGACCTACGAGCAGTACTTC.